A single sample is the source of the 11 T cell receptor beta chains below, sequenced in a study of blood T cell repertoires in COVID-19. Using immunoSEQ multiplex PCR, the repertoire was profiled, and TCRdb retains in-frame clones only, with some absent. The sample lists around 160,000 clones, around 80% occurring once. Specimen: PBMCs or T cells enriched from blood (not recorded which). These receptors came from a woman aged 60-75 years who had recovered from COVID-19.

V is TRBV19 and J is TRBJ1-2; D gene uncertain. The length of the CDR3 is 13 residues. Trimming shortened V by 3 bases and J by 4 bases, and 9 bases separated the two germline ends. The germline V gene has CDR1 LNHDA and CDR2 SQIVND (reference sequence). CDR3 bases: TGTGCCAGTAGTATCCCCGGGAGCTATGGCTACACCTTC. Translated: CASSIPGSYGYTF. The complete variable domain, with remaining parts taken from reference TRBV19 and TRBJ1-2, reads DGGITQSPKYLFRKEGQNVTLSCEQNLNHDAMYWYRQDPGQGLRLIYYSQIVNDFQKGDIAEGYSVSREKKESFPLTVTSAQKNPTAFYLCASSIPGSYGYTFGSGTRLTVV.

This clone was counted many times. The rearrangement links TRBV2 to TRBJ2-1; the D gene is possibly TRBD2 (5 bases). Deletions cut 8 bases from V and 8 bases from J, with 19 bases between. The V gene's germline CDR1 is SNHLY and CDR2 FYNNEI. The CDR3 sequence is 14 residues long. DNA of the CDR3: TGTGCCAGCCCCGCGAGTCCAGGCGGGCATGAGCAGTTCTTC. This encodes CASPASPGGHEQFF.

The chain links TRBV18 to TRBJ1-4; D gene ambiguous. V was pared by 6 bases and J by 2 bases, with 13 bases between. The CDR3 spans 15 residues. The germline V gene has CDR1 KGHSH and CDR2 LQKENI. The CDR3 sequence is CASSAYEGTNEKLFF. The DNA for the CDR3 is TGTGCCAGCTCGGCTTACGAGGGTACTAATGAAAAACTGTTTTTT. The whole variable domain, filled in from reference TRBV18 and TRBJ1-4, reads NAGVMQNPRHLVRRRGQEARLRCSPMKGHSHVYWYRQLPEEGLKFMVYLQKENIIDESGMPKERFSAEFPKEGPSILRIQQVVRGDSAAYFCASSAYEGTNEKLFFGSGTQLSVL.

The rearrangement uses TRBV6-1 and TRBJ1-2; D is unclear. The V end was cut by 6 bases, the J end by 0 bases, with 11 bases between. Germline CDR1 reads MNHNS; CDR2 reads SASEGT. CDR3 length equals 14 residues. This CDR3 reads CASREFTTNYGYTF. CDR3 DNA sequence: TGTGCCAGCAGAGAGTTCACTACTAACTATGGCTACACCTTC.

V is TRBV30 and J is TRBJ2-7, with D possibly matching TRBD1 (7 bases). Germline values: CDR1 GTSNPN, CDR2 SVGIG (reference sequence). Trimming removed 5 bases from V and 2 bases from J, with 13 bases in between. The CDR3 consists of 13 residues. In DNA form, the CDR3 reads TGTGCCTGGGAGACAGGGAGGACCTACGAGCAGTACTTC. Translating gives CAWETGRTYEQYF.

The gene calls are TRBV14 and TRBJ2-2; D might be TRBD2 (6 bases). Germline V gives CDR1 SGHDN, CDR2 FVKESK. The CDR3 has 17 amino acids. The V gene lost 0 bases and the J gene lost 4 bases, with 15 bases spanning the gap. The CDR3 nucleotides read TGTGCCAGCAGCCAAGAAGCATTGCCGCGGGGCACCGGGGAGCTGTTTTTT. This translates into CASSQEALPRGTGELFF.

The V call is TRBV18, the J call TRBJ2-6; 7 nucleotides line up with TRBD2. Trimming took 1 base from V and 0 from J; bases not matched to a gene: 6. This CDR3 has 18 residues. In germline, CDR1 is KGHSH, CDR2 LQKENI. CDR3 nucleotide sequence: TGTGCCAGCTCACCACAGGCTAGCGGAAGCTCTGGGGCCAACGTCCTGACTTTC. Residues: CASSPQASGSSGANVLTF.

This clone has more than one count but fewer than ten. The genes are TRBV5-7 and TRBJ2-7; D might be TRBD2 (6 bases). TRBV5-7 is noted as an ORF with a role that remains uncertain. Trimming left V 1 base short and J 2 bases short, with 10 bases between. The CDR3 length is 14 residues. CDR3 nucleotides: TGTGCCAGCAGCTTGTATGCGGGAACCTACGAGCAGTACTTC. Translation: CASSLYAGTYEQYF.

This chain connects TRBV9 to TRBJ2-1; perhaps TRBD2 as D (7 bases). This CDR3 has 14 amino acids. Deletions cut 3 bases from V and 7 bases from J, with 14 bases between. Germline CDR1 reads SGDLS; CDR2 reads YYNGEE. Written as DNA, the CDR3 is TGTGCCAGCAGCGCTAAAGGGAGGGGGAATGAGCAGTTCTTC. Its protein is CASSAKGRGNEQFF.

The chain couples TRBV3-1 (or the pseudogene TRBV3-2) to TRBJ2-3, with 7 bases aligning to TRBD1. CDR1 and CDR2 (germline): LGHDT, YNNKEL (reference sequence). CDR3 length: 16 residues. Trimming cost V 2 bases and J 2 bases; bases outside gene matches: 7. CDR3 DNA: TGTGCCAGCAGCCAACTCCCGACAGGGCCCACAGATACGCAGTATTTT. Encoded protein: CASSQLPTGPTDTQYF.

This chain links TRBV6-5 with TRBJ1-5; 11 nucleotides align to TRBD1. Looked up from germline, CDR1 is MNHEY and CDR2 is SVGAGI. The length of the CDR3 is 15 residues. The ends lost 4 bases at V and 7 bases at J; junction bases unmatched: 6. Written as DNA, the CDR3 is TGTGCCAGCAGTTCCGGGACAGGGGGGCCCCAGCCCCAGCATTTT. Residues: CASSSGTGGPQPQHF.